Below are 9 T cell receptor beta chains sequenced from a single sample in a study of molecular identifiers for immune sequencing clone quantification. TCRdb independently ran MiXCR on the PCR reads; one entry per CDR3 protein. Altogether around 320,000 distinct CDR3 sequences are present, roughly a quarter being singletons, with the ten largest covering approximately 0.74%. Sequenced input: naive CD8+ T cells from blood, with Jurkat cell RNA spiked in. Subset of the sample: FACS-sorted CD8+CD4-CCR7+CD45RA+ naive T cells. These receptors all stem from a human donor in good health. Some libraries in this study had Jurkat cell RNA spiked in.

This clonotype has only a few counts. The V call is TRBV7-9, the J call TRBJ2-7, with 11 bases lining up with TRBD2. CDR3 length: 15 amino acids. Trimming cost V 8 bases and J 3 bases; bases outside gene matches: 9. Germline V lookup: CDR1 SEHNR, CDR2 FQNEAQ (reference sequence). The CDR3 DNA is TGTGCCAGCGGCTCATTAGCGGGGGGGGGCTACGAGCAGTACTTC. This encodes CASGSLAGGGYEQYF.

This rearrangement joins TRBV12-3 or TRBV12-4 to TRBJ1-1; no definite D call. This CDR3 has 12 amino acids. V was cut by 6 bases and J by 12 bases, with 17 bases left in between. This CDR3 reads CASSSGDLTTFF. The CDR3 DNA reads as TGTGCCAGCAGCTCCGGGGATCTTACTACTTTCTTT.

To note about this clonotype: Since a much larger clone is just one base distant, this may be a read error. The DNA is omitted, as the CDR3 cannot be located on it reliably, and the CDR3 follows TCRdb's listing. This CDR3 reads CATWGAGNQPPHF. The chain employs TRBV6-2 or TRBV6-3 and TRBJ1-5; the table's D call TRBD1 went unverified against the DNA. The CDR3 is 13 amino acids in total, end residues counted. Germline loops: CDR1 MNHEY, CDR2 SVGEGT.

This clonotype was detected ten times or more. Here the CDR3 DNA reads TGTGCCAGCAGCTTGGCGTCGGGAAACACCATATATTTT. Encoded protein: CASSLASGNTIYF. The rearrangement joins TRBV12-3 or TRBV12-4 to TRBJ1-3; D ambiguous. There are 13 residues in the CDR3. V shed 6 bases and J shed 4 bases, with 10 bases lying between them.

This clonotype was observed once. This sequence may be a read error, since a much larger clone differs from it by one base. The rearrangement links TRBV7-9 to TRBJ2-5; 8 nucleotides line up with TRBD1. This CDR3 comprises 15 residues. The V gene's germline CDR1 is SEHNR and CDR2 FQNEAQ (reference sequence). V lost 4 bases, J lost 5 bases, and 9 bases stayed unmatched. CDR3 bases: TGTGCCAGCAGCTCCCGGGCCAGGGGGCCCGAGACCCAGTACTTC. This encodes CASSSRARGPETQYF.

The chain recombines TRBV12-3 or TRBV12-4 with TRBJ2-2; 10 bases line up with TRBD2. CDR3 length: 17 residues. V lost 0 bases, J lost 8 bases, and 9 bases stayed unmatched. Here the CDR3 reads CASSLALSGGAIGELFF. The CDR3 DNA is TGTGCCAGCAGTTTAGCGCTCAGCGGGGGGGCCATTGGGGAGCTGTTTTTT.

This clonotype was seen many times. This rearrangement joins TRBV12-3 or TRBV12-4 to TRBJ1-3; D is ambiguous. V was shortened by 8 bases and J by 4 bases, with 12 bases between the two germline ends. The CDR3 spans 13 residues. The CDR3 coding sequence is TGTGCCAGCTTCCCCAACGTGGGAAACACCATATATTTT. It codes for CASFPNVGNTIYF.

The V gene is TRBV5-1, the J gene TRBJ2-2; TRBD2 aligns across 10 bases. This CDR3 region has 17 residues. CDR1 SGHRS and CDR2 YFSETQ come from the germline V gene. V trimming: 0 bases; J trimming: 6 bases; junction bases outside the gene matches: 8. The DNA for the CDR3 is TGCGCCAGCAGCTTGGACTCTAGCGGGAGTAAAGCCGGGGAGCTGTTTTTT. Translated, it gives CASSLDSSGSKAGELFF.

This clonotype came up many times. The genes are TRBV7-2 and TRBJ2-5; TRBD2 might be the D (7 bases). Trimming took 1 base from V and 5 from J, leaving 11 bases between them. The CDR3 sequence is 14 residues long. Germline CDR1 and CDR2: SGHTA and FQGNSA. This chain's CDR3 is CASSLVGGQETQYF. CDR3 DNA: TGTGCCAGCAGCTTAGTGGGGGGGCAGGAGACCCAGTACTTC.